This TCR beta chain stems from a study of T cell repertoires in cytomegalovirus infection (dated by TCRdb to between 2017 and 2020). In the study overall: Because public TCR beta signatures pointed to carriage of CMV infection together with the matching HLA type, the HLA type of each donor mattered for the analysis. The investigation overall reported the following: In the ex vivo response, HLA-C-restricted CMV-specific TCR beta clonotypes were dominant, and in two of eight donors the single most frequent clonotype came from this HLA-C-restricted group. In both this cohort and an independent roughly 350-donor cohort, the cumulative frequency of public TCR beta family members distinguished carriers of CMV infection plus the relevant HLA type.

About this clonotype itself: It has no known antigen specificity. A read error is possible here, since a much larger clone lies one base away.

From a lookup of the germline V gene, CDR1 and CDR2 are MNHEY and SVGAGI. The cysteine opens and the phenylalanine closes a CDR3 of 16 amino acids. The read is trimmed to its CDR3 DNA, 48 bases read in frame from base 1. Sequencing relied on an Illumina HiSeq 1500. TCRdb reprocessed the public reads (quality trimming at Q25 with fastp, clone calling with MiXCR) and kept in-frame beta chains. Records with the same CDR3 protein are collapsed into one entry carrying the most frequent genes and DNA. This sample has about 450,000 distinct CDR3 sequences in its table, and about a third of those were observed once. In total, the top ten clones hold roughly an eighth of the sample.

Recombination linked TRBV6-5 to TRBJ2-7, and TRBD1 aligns with 11 junction nucleotides. The receptor was isolated from a human donor in good health (CMV status not recorded). Some clones in this sample may be carry-over from other donors' samples. Sequencing was performed on PBMCs. The DNA is as follows: TGTGCCAGCAGCCGGACAGGGGGCGCACAGTCCTACGAGCATTACTTC. Its translation reads: CASSRTGGAQSYEHYF.